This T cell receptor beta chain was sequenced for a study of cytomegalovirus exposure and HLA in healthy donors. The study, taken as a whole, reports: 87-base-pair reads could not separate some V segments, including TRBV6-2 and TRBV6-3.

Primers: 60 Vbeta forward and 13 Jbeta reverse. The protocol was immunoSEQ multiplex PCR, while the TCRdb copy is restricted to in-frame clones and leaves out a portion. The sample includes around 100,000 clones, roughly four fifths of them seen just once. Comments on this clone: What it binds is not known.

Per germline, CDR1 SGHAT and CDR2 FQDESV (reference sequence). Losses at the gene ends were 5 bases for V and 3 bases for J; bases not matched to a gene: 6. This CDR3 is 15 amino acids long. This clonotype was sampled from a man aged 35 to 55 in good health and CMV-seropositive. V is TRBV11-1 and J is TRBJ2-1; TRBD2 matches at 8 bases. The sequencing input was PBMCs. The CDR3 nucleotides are TGTGCCAGCAGCCCGAAGCGGGGGAGCTACAATGAGCAGTTCTTC. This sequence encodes CASSPKRGSYNEQFF.